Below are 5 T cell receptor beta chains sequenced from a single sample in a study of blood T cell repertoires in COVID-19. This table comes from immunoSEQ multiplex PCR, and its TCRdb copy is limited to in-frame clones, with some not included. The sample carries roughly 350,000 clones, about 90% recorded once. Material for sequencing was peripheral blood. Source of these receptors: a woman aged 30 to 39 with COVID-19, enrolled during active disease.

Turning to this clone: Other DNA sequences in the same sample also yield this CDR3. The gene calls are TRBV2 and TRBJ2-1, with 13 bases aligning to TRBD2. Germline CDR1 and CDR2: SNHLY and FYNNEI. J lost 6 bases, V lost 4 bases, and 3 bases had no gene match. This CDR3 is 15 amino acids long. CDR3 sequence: CASSGTSGRGNEQFF. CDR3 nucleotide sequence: TGTGCCAGCAGTGGGACTAGCGGGAGAGGCAATGAGCAGTTCTTC.

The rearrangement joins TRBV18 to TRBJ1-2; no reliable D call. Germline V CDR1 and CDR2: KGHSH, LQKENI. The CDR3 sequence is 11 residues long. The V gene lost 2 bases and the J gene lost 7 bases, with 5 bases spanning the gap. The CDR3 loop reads CASSPSFGYTF. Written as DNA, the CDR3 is TGTGCCAGCTCACCATCTTTTGGCTACACCTTC. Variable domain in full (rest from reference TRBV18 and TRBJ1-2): NAGVMQNPRHLVRRRGQEARLRCSPMKGHSHVYWYRQLPEEGLKFMVYLQKENIIDESGMPKERFSAEFPKEGPSILRIQQVVRGDSAAYFCASSPSFGYTFGSGTRLTVV.

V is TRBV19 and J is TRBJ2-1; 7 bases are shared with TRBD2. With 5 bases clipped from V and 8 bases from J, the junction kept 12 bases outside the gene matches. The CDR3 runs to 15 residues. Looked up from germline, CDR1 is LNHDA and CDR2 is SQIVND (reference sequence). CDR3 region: CASSDSGRWKYEQFF. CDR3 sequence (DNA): TGTGCCAGTAGTGATTCCGGGAGGTGGAAGTATGAGCAGTTCTTC. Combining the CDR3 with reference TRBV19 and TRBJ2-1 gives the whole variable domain DGGITQSPKYLFRKEGQNVTLSCEQNLNHDAMYWYRQDPGQGLRLIYYSQIVNDFQKGDIAEGYSVSREKKESFPLTVTSAQKNPTAFYLCASSDSGRWKYEQFFGPGTRLTVL.

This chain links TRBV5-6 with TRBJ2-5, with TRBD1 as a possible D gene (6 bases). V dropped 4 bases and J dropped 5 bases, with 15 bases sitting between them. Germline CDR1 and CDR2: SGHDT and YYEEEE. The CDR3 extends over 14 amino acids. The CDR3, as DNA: TGTGCCAGCAGCGTCAGGGGTTGGGGGGAGACCCAGTACTTC. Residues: CASSVRGWGETQYF.

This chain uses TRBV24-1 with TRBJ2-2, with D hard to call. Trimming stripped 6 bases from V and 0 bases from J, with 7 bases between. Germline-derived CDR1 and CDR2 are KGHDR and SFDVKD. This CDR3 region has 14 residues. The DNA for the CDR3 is TGTGCCACCAGTTCTACTTCGAACACCGGGGAGCTGTTTTTT. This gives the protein CATSSTSNTGELFF.